A selection of T cell receptor beta chains follows, all from one sample in a study of cytotoxic CD8 clonotypes in ibrutinib-treated CLL. Measured with immunoSEQ multiplex PCR; TCRdb has only the in-frame clones, and not every one. The top ten clones hold over 2.5% of a sample with 150,000 to 200,000 clones, roughly 88% of them seen once. The material was PBMCs, obtained at disease progression, from a patient treated with ibrutinib. The receptors stem from a human donor with chronic lymphocytic leukemia. The CDR3 runs from the conserved cysteine through the conserved F or W. Each record gives: V gene, J gene, CDR3 protein.

TRBV5-1	TRBJ1-3	CASSFGGQGGNTIYF
TRBV30	TRBJ1-5	CAWSVDQGDQPQHF
TRBV18	TRBJ2-2	CASSPTSGRARDTGELFF
TRBV4-3	TRBJ2-1	CASSQGLGPTFF
TRBV5-1	TRBJ1-1	CASSSRTGGDTEAFF
TRBV6-5	TRBJ1-4	CASSYVAEEKLFF
TRBV6-5	TRBJ2-3	CASSYLRGLNTDTQYF
TRBV5-1	TRBJ2-7	CASSLVTDAYEQYF
TRBV7-6	TRBJ2-4	CASSKTRGQNIQYF
TRBV6-1	TRBJ1-4	CASSVFIGGQGEKLFF
TRBV9	TRBJ2-7	CASSNTSGRPHKTF
TRBV7-9	TRBJ1-2	CASSLAGGAKDYGYTF
TRBV7-2	TRBJ2-7	CASSTGLAGPYEQYF
TRBV14	TRBJ2-3	CASSQDGEPGRYTDTQYF
TRBV27	TRBJ2-1	CASSLLGPSGPRAYNEQFF
TRBV25-1	TRBJ2-1	CAAVGASGESSYNEQFF
TRBV4-2	TRBJ2-7	CASSRGSREYYEQYF
TRBV5-1	TRBJ2-7	CASSLEEVGHRRGYEQYF
TRBV30	TRBJ2-1	CAWSSSRKLAGKNNEQFF
TRBV25-1	TRBJ2-5	CASSEPYQETQYF
TRBV9	TRBJ2-5	CASSVGGDLETQYF
TRBV27	TRBJ1-3	CASSLTSGNTIYF
TRBV19	TRBJ2-7	CASSIHLATYEQYF
TRBV5-6	TRBJ1-5	CASSFGRGSKPQHF
TRBV4-1	TRBJ2-3	CASSPQRTDTQYF
TRBV6-1	TRBJ1-2	CATRYMADRRDGYTF
TRBV27	TRBJ1-5	CASSSPARGGSNQPQHF
TRBV19	TRBJ2-2	CASSIGTFRELFF
TRBV7-9	TRBJ2-7	CASSLLGGWQGTYEQYF
TRBV28	TRBJ2-5	CASSFPGETQYF
TRBV9	TRBJ2-1	CASSVGNRGNSYNEQFF
TRBV29-1	TRBJ1-1	CSVYKENTEAFF
TRBV19	TRBJ1-2	CASSIYGLAGWDYGYTF
TRBV10-1	TRBJ1-1	CASSFNDGTEAFF
TRBV5-4	TRBJ2-3	CASKGGATDTQYF
TRBV7-3	TRBJ2-7	CASSSTLTGTGYYEQYF
TRBV19	TRBJ2-7	CASGIPSYEQYF
TRBV7-9	TRBJ1-2	CASSFTTAYGYTF
TRBV6-1	TRBJ2-3	CASSKSGSWADTQYF
TRBV7-9	TRBJ2-3	CASSQDRYTDTQYF
TRBV5-1	TRBJ2-2	CASRSGYPVNTGELFF
TRBV4-2	TRBJ1-6	CASSRFGTSNSPLHF
TRBV6-1	TRBJ2-7	CASSAGTPSSYEQYF
TRBV6-5	TRBJ2-1	CASSQPFFVEQFF
TRBV30	TRBJ2-3	CAWSVPDTQYF
TRBV4-1	TRBJ1-5	CASSQEAGSNQPQHF
TRBV21-1	TRBJ2-1	CASSDSSGLAGGWDEQFF
TRBV15	TRBJ2-1	CATRGGAGPIYNEQFF
TRBV4-1	TRBJ2-7	CASSMDRAYEQYF
TRBV19	TRBJ1-4	CASSIYTGSNEKLFF
TRBV19	TRBJ1-2	CASSILPGQGNYGYTF
TRBV2	TRBJ1-5	CASKTTGGNNQPQHF
TRBV30	.	CAWSRLGTGSTYEQYF